This T cell receptor beta chain was recovered during a study of chemoradiotherapy in HPV16-positive cancers (dated by TCRdb to between 2021 and 2023). Notes on the research overall: Candidate HPV-specific T-cell clones and common TCR motifs were defined through functional T-cell assays on cells from a couple of HPV16-positive patients. Whether T-cell immunity against the HPV oncoproteins E6 and E7 changes during chemoradiotherapy and whether survival is affected by this immunity were examined in the study. Next, the candidate HPV-specific TCRs and motifs were followed in TCR repertoires from around 93 patients with HPV-related cancers.

Repertoires were sampled multiple times during chemoradiotherapy, which allowed clonal expansion in the tumor microenvironment to be followed. Concerning this clone: The antigen it binds to is not known. Per-nucleotide qualities are absent, and no much larger clonotype sits a single base away.

The protocol used for the library was the immunoSEQ multiplex PCR assay. The table was pulled from immuneACCESS by TCRdb, which kept in-frame rearrangements only. Such tables lose some clones; where checked, under half of the loss comes from unresolved V genes, and the rest has no known cause. This sample holds more than 10,000 clones; 80% to 90% were observed only once. Of the sample, about a fifth is held by the ten largest clones. CDR1 and CDR2, looked up from the germline V gene, are SGHRS and YFSETQ. CDR3 length: 12 amino acids, cysteine to phenylalanine. Only the CDR3 part of the read is kept: 36 bases, read in frame from the first base. Deletion took 4 bases off V and 0 bases off J, with a span of 4 bases between the germline ends. What the study reported, not specific to this receptor: Only a couple of HPV16-positive patients were used to derive the functional definition of HPV-specific T cells, and the survival association was reported for HPV16-positive patients. Expansion of candidate HPV-specific clones and E7-related TCR motifs was observed in the tumor microenvironment during treatment, whereas no such expansion was observed for non-HPV-specific T cells. Among HPV16-positive patients, expansion of HPV-responsive T cells during chemoradiotherapy was associated with better recurrence-free survival.

Sequenced here: blood, sampled from a patient who underwent chemoradiotherapy. The V and J genes are TRBV5-1 and TRBJ1-2, with the D gene too uncertain to name. This TCR came from a human donor with HPV-associated anogenital cancer. The DNA sequence is given as TGCGCCAGCAGCCCAACTAACTATGGCTACACCTTC. Protein translation: CASSPTNYGYTF.